This T cell receptor (beta chain) derives from a study of blood T cell repertoires in COVID-19 (dated by TCRdb to 2020 to 2022). As for the study more broadly: Samples from collaborators originated in the United States, Italy and Spain and spanned both the acute and convalescent phases of COVID-19. The material from the prospective study consisted of cDNA or gDNA derived from T cells, B-cell-depleted T cells, or PBMCs. The dataset comprised deeply sampled blood TCRbeta repertoires from subjects exposed to, actively infected with, or recovered from COVID-19. The repertoires were made available in a free public database intended to serve as a resource for research on the immune response to SARS-CoV-2. The samples were drawn from two sources: the first 160 participants of the ongoing ImmuneRACE study, and 1,200 or so subjects contributed by 6 global collaborators. The sample metadata nearly always contained a de-identified subject ID, COVID-19 status, age in years and sex. Where HLA class I and class II types were available, the types were taken from metadata supplied by the sample provider, not from assay-based typing.

V sheds 11 bases and J sheds 4 bases, leaving 12 bases between their ends. The CDR3 contains 12 residues, cysteine and phenylalanine counted. The retained sequence is limited to the CDR3, 36 bases, with the frame set at the first base. In the germline V gene, CDR1 corresponds to MNHEY and CDR2 to SVGAGI. The collaborating institutions used their own protocols to collect whole blood in K2EDTA tubes. For TCRbeta analysis, collaborator samples were shipped as frozen whole blood, as isolated PBMCs, or as DNA extracted from either sample type. Paper-wide results and their limitations: The amount of clinical and demographic metadata varied by source and participant and was provided uncurated.

The immunoSEQ Assay, a bias-controlled multiplex PCR, was used to amplify TCRbeta CDR3 regions from genomic DNA. The authors' pipeline ran thus. The number of nucleated cells in each sample was estimated from the amplification of reference gene primers within the assay. To quantify the absolute abundance of each unique TCRbeta CDR3 rearrangement, sequence reads were collapsed and filtered. For each sample, productive Simpson clonality was calculated as the square root of Simpson's diversity index across productive rearrangements. In its TCRdb copy, this immuneACCESS table keeps in-frame sequences only and misses some clones. Where compared with another copy, unresolved V genes explain less than half of these, and the others have no known cause. That table supplies the V and J calls and clone size; D and trimming were determined from the DNA. The sample table contains approximately 190,000 clones; only one count was recorded for about 88% of them. Jointly, the top ten make up 13% to 15% of the sample.

Points on this clone: Its recognized antigen is unknown. No base-level quality is on record; no much larger clone is a single base apart.

This receptor chain uses TRBV6-5 and TRBJ1-5; 5 matching bases give a weak D call of TRBD1. This TCR derives from a young man with active or convalescent COVID-19. Material for sequencing was peripheral blood. The bases read TGTGCCGTCGGACAAGTGAATCAGCCCCAGCATTTT. It specifies CAVGQVNQPQHF.